This T cell receptor beta chain is drawn from a study of cytomegalovirus exposure and HLA in healthy donors. CDR1 and CDR2 from the germline V gene are LNHDA and SQIVND (reference sequence). The CDR3 runs 13 residues. V lost 1 base to trimming and J lost 2 bases, with 6 bases between them. These donors counted as nominally healthy when sampled, but unrecorded immune exposures were likely. This PCR relied on a set of 60 Vbeta primers and 13 Jbeta primers. Repertoires were generated with immunoSEQ multiplex PCR, while TCRdb's copy carries only in-frame clones and drops some. The sample shows around 130,000 clones, approximately 82% of them seen only once.

This clonotype originated in a woman aged 18 to 35 in good health and CMV-seropositive. The chain joins TRBV19 to TRBJ2-7; possible D gene TRBD2, 6 bases. The specimen sequenced was PBMCs. The CDR3, as DNA: TGTGCCAGTAGTATAGCGGGAGCCTACGAGCAGTACTTC. It is translated as CASSIAGAYEQYF.